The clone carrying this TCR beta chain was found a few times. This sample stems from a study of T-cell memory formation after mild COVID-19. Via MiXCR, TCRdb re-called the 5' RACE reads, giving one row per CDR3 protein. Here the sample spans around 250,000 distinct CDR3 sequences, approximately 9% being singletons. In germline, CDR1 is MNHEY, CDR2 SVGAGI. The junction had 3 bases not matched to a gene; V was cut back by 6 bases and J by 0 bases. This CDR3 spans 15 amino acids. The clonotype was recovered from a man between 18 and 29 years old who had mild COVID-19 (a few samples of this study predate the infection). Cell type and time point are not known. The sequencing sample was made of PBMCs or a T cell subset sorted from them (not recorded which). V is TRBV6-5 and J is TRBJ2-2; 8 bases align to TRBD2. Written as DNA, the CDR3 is TGTGCCAGCAGACCGGGAGGGACGAACACCGGGGAGCTGTTTTTT. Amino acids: CASRPGGTNTGELFF.